The clone carrying this TCR beta chain was seen a handful of times. Antigen unknown. This sample is part of a study of T cells after yellow fever vaccination. Overall study: Low-cell-number fractions underwent preparation using SMART-Seq v4 Ultra Low Input.

A 5'RACE template-switching step, the method used to make TCR cDNA, added a universal primer site and UMIs. TCRdb fed the 5' RACE reads into MiXCR, producing one record per CDR3 protein. The sample has under 150,000 distinct CDR3 sequences, over 12% seen once; the top ten hold roughly two fifths. The CDR3 length is 15 residues. V lost 3 bases and J lost 4, with 12 bases in between. Germline CDR1 reads SGHVS; CDR2 reads FNYEAQ. Study-wide findings and caveats: Clonotypes shared by both compartments, CD4 and CD8, made up a small share. Contaminating bulk clonotypes could be abundant in FACS-sorted repertoires.

This chain joins TRBV7-6 and TRBJ1-4; D not certain. This material consisted of CD8+ T cells sorted from PBMCs, taken 5 days after the yellow fever booster vaccination. The receptor comes from a man between 18 and 29 years old who received the YFV17D yellow fever vaccine. Here the CDR3 reads CASSLGGRLNEKLFF. CDR3 sequence (DNA): TGTGCCAGCAGCTTGGGAGGGAGACTTAATGAAAAACTGTTTTTT.